This T cell receptor (beta chain) originates from a study of beta chain features in type 1 diabetes. Findings and limits, study-wide: Within patients, naive, central memory and Treg TCRB repertoires seemed more similar than within healthy donors. Shortening of TCRB CDR3s, moderate but significant, appeared in all four CD4+ subsets of Type 1 diabetes patients. Type 1 diabetes patients showed fewer insertions and more deletions at VDJ junctions.

Reverse transcription of all isolated RNA meant that expressed TCRB transcripts were sequenced. Repertoires were generated with immunoSEQ multiplex PCR, while TCRdb's copy carries only in-frame clones and drops some. The table records 350,000 to 450,000 clones, over 11% of them present only once. The V and J ends lost 0 bases and 2 bases respectively, with 7 bases between them. Looked up from germline, CDR1 is GTSNPN and CDR2 is SVGIG (reference sequence). The CDR3 length is 13 residues. CD45RO/CCR7/CD25/CD127/CD95/CD27 separated CD4+ naive, central memory, regulatory and stem cell-like memory cells by sorting. About this clone itself: The antigen remains unidentified. Other DNA sequences in this specimen translate into the identical CDR3.

The sequence came from a man aged 25 to 40 in good health. The sequencing sample was made of naive CD4+ T cells from blood. V is TRBV30 and J is TRBJ1-2; no definite D call. As DNA, the CDR3 is TGTGCCTGGAGTGTGAACACGAACTATGGCTACACCTTC. Protein product: CAWSVNTNYGYTF.